A selection of T cell receptor beta chains follows, all from one sample in a study of regulatory T cells in long-lasting Graves disease. TCRdb re-called the multiplex PCR reads through MiXCR, storing one row per CDR3 protein. Of some 370,000 distinct CDR3 sequences in the sample, approximately 23% are singletons; the top ten hold around 30%. Specimen: peripheral blood mononuclear cells (PBMCs), collected when the disease was refractory, from a patient treated with antithyroid drugs. The receptors derive from a woman aged 40 to 50 with Graves disease. The CDR3 runs from the conserved cysteine through the conserved F or W. The D gene is left open where the match is weak. The listing skips clone size in some rows; elsewhere it reads once, few, many or a size class.

>.|TRBV5-6|14|TRBJ2-5|many
CASSWASTVETQYF
TGTGCCAGCAGCTGGGCCTCAACGGTGGAGACCCAGTACTTC
>.|TRBV30|14|TRBJ2-3|.
CAWGRQEGTDTQYF
TGTGCCTGGGGTAGACAGGAAGGCACAGATACGCAGTATTTT
>.|TRBV6-5|15|TRBJ2-4|.
CASSYSTGSSNIQYF
TGTGCCAGCAGTTACTCGACGGGATCTTCAAACATTCAGTACTTC
>.|TRBV7-9|14|TRBJ1-4|few
CASSLDVINEKLFF
TGTGCCAGCAGCTTAGACGTGATTAATGAAAAACTGTTTTTT
>.|TRBV19|13|TRBJ2-5|.
CASSLGLRGTQYF
TGTGCCAGTAGTTTGGGACTGCGTGGGACCCAGTACTTC
>.|TRBV5-1|14|TRBJ1-1|.
CASSFGTKGTEAFF
TGCGCCAGCAGCTTCGGGACTAAGGGCACTGAAGCTTTCTTT
>.|TRBV27|14|TRBJ2-1|.
CASSWQGNYNEQFF
TGTGCCAGCAGTTGGCAGGGAAACTACAATGAGCAGTTCTTC
>.|TRBV19|13|TRBJ2-2|few
CASSYVLTGELFF
TGTGCCAGTAGTTACGTCCTAACCGGGGAGCTGTTTTTT
>.|TRBV30|13|TRBJ2-5|many
CACYDRGRETQYF
TGTGCCTGCTATGACAGAGGTCGAGAGACCCAGTACTTC
>TRBD1|TRBV10-3|14|TRBJ2-5|few
CAIRRQGAIETQYF
TGTGCCATCCGAAGACAGGGGGCAATAGAGACCCAGTACTTC
>.|TRBV28|17|TRBJ2-1|.
CASRPRSWRNSYNEQFF
TGTGCCAGCAGGCCTCGTTCTTGGCGGAACTCCTACAATGAGCAGTTCTTC
>.|TRBV20-1|15|TRBJ1-5|.
CSAQQGPGGNQPQHF
TGCAGTGCTCAACAGGGCCCGGGGGGGAATCAGCCCCAGCATTTT
>.|TRBV27|14|TRBJ2-2|many
CASKLRGGTGELFF
TGTGCCAGCAAGCTCCGGGGTGGCACCGGGGAGCTGTTTTTT
>.|TRBV20-1|16|TRBJ1-3|.
CSARPASGGLWNTIYF
TGCAGTGCTAGACCTGCCTCCGGGGGGCTATGGAACACCATATATTTT
>.|TRBV19|13|TRBJ2-3|.
CASRTGPTDTQYF
TGTGCCAGTAGGACGGGACCCACAGATACGCAGTATTTT
>TRBD2|TRBV30|15|TRBJ2-3|.
CAWSVGGTRGDTQYF
TGTGCCTGGAGTGTAGGAGGGACTAGAGGTGATACGCAGTATTTT
>.|TRBV7-9|16|TRBJ2-6|.
CASSPVGTSGANVLTF
TGTGCCAGCAGCCCGGTAGGGACCTCTGGGGCCAACGTCCTGACTTTC
>.|TRBV10-1|17|TRBJ2-5|few
CATRKGSSERCEETQYF
TGCGCCACCAGAAAGGGATCTAGTGAGAGATGCGAAGAGACCCAGTACTTC
>.|TRBV7-8|13|TRBJ2-7|.
CASSFRFSYEQYF
TGTGCCAGCAGCTTTCGGTTCTCCTACGAGCAGTACTTC
>.|TRBV28|13|TRBJ2-3|.
CASSPTRPDTQYF
TGTGCCAGCAGTCCGACTAGACCAGATACGCAGTATTTT
>.|TRBV6-1|14|TRBJ2-7|few
CASRYSGAYYEQYF
TGTGCCAGCAGGTATTCAGGGGCCTACTACGAGCAGTACTTC
>.|TRBV19|16|TRBJ2-5|.
CASSMFNAGYQETQYF
TGTGCCAGTAGTATGTTCAACGCAGGCTACCAAGAGACCCAGTACTTC
>.|TRBV28|11|TRBJ2-7|many
CASSSRWEQYF
TGTGCCAGCAGTTCCCGGTGGGAGCAGTACTTC
>.|TRBV2|13|TRBJ2-2|.
CAGSQDGTGELFF
TGTGCCGGCAGTCAGGACGGGACCGGGGAGCTGTTTTTT
>.|TRBV28|12|TRBJ2-1|few
CASSLRANEQFF
TGTGCCAGCAGTTTGAGAGCGAATGAGCAGTTCTTC
>.|TRBV2|13|TRBJ2-4|many
CASSEAWLNIQYF
TGTGCCAGCAGTGAAGCTTGGCTAAACATTCAGTACTTC
>.|TRBV28|11|TRBJ2-1|.
CASSSSLEQFF
TGTGCCAGCAGTTCAAGTCTTGAGCAGTTCTTC
>.|TRBV15|13|TRBJ2-7|.
CATSRGGVYEQYF
TGTGCCACCAGTAGGGGGGGAGTCTACGAGCAGTACTTC